The entry below describes one T cell receptor beta chain. V lost 2 bases, J lost 7 bases, and 24 bases lay in between. This CDR3 region has 17 residues. Germline V gene sequence: CDR1 DFQATT, CDR2 SNEGSKA (reference sequence). TCRdb reprocessed the RT-PCR reads via MiXCR and lists one record per CDR3 protein. The sample has more than 550,000 distinct CDR3 sequences; over 12% are singletons. This sequence joins TRBV20-1 and TRBJ1-5; TRBD1 might be the D (6 bases). The source is a female donor in good health, serving as a healthy control. The sample was memory CD4+ T cells from blood. In DNA, the CDR3 is TGCAGTGCTAGATTGGTTTTCGGCGGGGGGCTAAACCAGCCCCAGCATTTT. It yields the protein CSARLVFGGGLNQPQHF.